This TCR beta chain was recovered during a study of T cell responses to AZD1222 COVID-19 vaccine (TCRdb year 2021). In the study overall: AZD1222 recipients whose second dose came at about 4 weeks and those whose second dose came at about 12 weeks were combined into one group, since spike-specific TCR depth and breadth did not differ between the two schedules. A total of about 230 trial participants underwent TCR sequencing, of whom 200 to 220 received two doses of AZD1222 and around 25 received two doses of the MenACWY control vaccine. Trial participants were enrolled into age subgroups of 18-55, 56-69 and 70-plus years, which contained around 150, 28 and 57 TCR-sequenced participants, respectively. Study-wide conclusions, independent of this receptor: The whole spike protein was spanned by vaccine-associated CD4 TCRs, and dominant responses were seen in regions 160-218 and 743-854. In the small 56-69-year group, the increase in depth fell short of significance, most likely because of low power. Participants were mostly white British and included more females than males, and it was suggested by the authors that clonal diversity may have been underestimated. After two AZD1222 doses, spike-specific TCR breadth and depth were significantly higher than at day 0 and than in MenACWY recipients. No day 14 peak-response samples were available, so repertoires were characterized only after the peak T cell response. Conclusions about previously exposed vaccinees are limited because only a handful of AZD1222 recipients were SARS-CoV-2 seropositive at baseline. Nearly half of unique spike-specific TCRs reportedly recognized epitopes outside regions mutated in the B.1.351 and B.1.1.7 variants.

The CDR3 regions of human TCRbeta chains were analyzed by immunosequencing. The source study handled its data this way. TCRs in the repertoires were compared against a reference library of SARS-CoV-2-specific TCRs that had been generated with the MIRA antigen-specificity platform. Breadth was defined as the fraction of unique TCRs that were SARS-CoV-2-associated. Depth was defined as the fraction of total T cells that were SARS-CoV-2-associated. Each spike-specific TCR was assigned to its reactive spike region and to a CD4 or CD8 class using the MIRA data. Log10-transformed breadth and depth values were compared by one-way ANOVA with Sidak's multiple comparisons tests. The table comes from immuneACCESS by way of TCRdb, which keeps in-frame sequences with V and J called. Part of the clones is missing from these tables; in studies checked, under half for an unresolved V gene and the rest for unknown reasons. The D gene and trimming were derived from the DNA, and the V and J assignments and clone size from that table. The sample records over 85,000 clones, around 82% of which are singletons. Roughly 4.8% of the sample is held by the ten biggest clonotypes.

The CDR3 runs 17 residues from the cysteine to the phenylalanine. This entry keeps only the CDR3 DNA: 51 bases, framed from base 1. V and J are truncated by 0 bases and 3 bases respectively, leaving an intervening sequence of 17 bases. Reading the germline V gene gives CDR1 SGDLS and CDR2 YYNGEE. What the time point label conveys for this sample: baseline before first vaccination. Vaccinee samples were obtained from the UK trials COV001 and COV002, which included a single-blind randomized controlled phase 2/3 trial of AZD1222 (ChAdOx1 nCoV-19) in healthy adults. Trial participant PBMC samples were collected at day 0 and day 28 after the second dose for TCRbeta chain sequencing. In the case of this clone: Its antigen remains unidentified. It has no much larger one-base neighbor in the sample; base qualities were not kept.

Sequencing used peripheral blood, obtained on day 0 of AZD1222 vaccination. The chain employs TRBV9 and TRBJ2-3, with a tentative D gene TRBD1 over 6 matching bases. The receptor was isolated from an adult in good health. The CDR3 is CASSVVVTGLSTDTQYF. The bases are TGTGCCAGCAGCGTAGTAGTCACAGGGTTGTCGACAGATACGCAGTATTTT.